These 18 T cell receptor beta chains originate from one sample sequenced in a study of cytotoxic CD8 clonotypes in ibrutinib-treated CLL. Sequencing was performed with immunoSEQ multiplex PCR; in TCRdb, only in-frame clones are kept and a portion is missing. Of hundreds of thousands of clones detected, around three quarters appear once; the ten largest clones hold approximately 15%. The sequencing here drew on PBMCs, taken after 24 months of ibrutinib treatment. The receptors were sampled from a human donor with chronic lymphocytic leukemia.

The chain joins TRBV9 to TRBJ1-2; 10 bases map to TRBD1. Germline CDR1 reads SGDLS; CDR2 reads YYNGEE. The CDR3 runs to 14 residues. Trimming at V came to 4 bases and at J to 4 bases, leaving 4 bases not matched to a gene. Here the CDR3 reads CASSYGTGAYGYTF. Here the CDR3 DNA reads TGTGCCAGCAGCTATGGGACAGGGGCCTATGGCTACACCTTC. Supplemented by reference TRBV9 and TRBJ1-2, the full variable domain reads DSGVTQTPKHLITATGQRVTLRCSPRSGDLSVYWYQQSLDQGLQFLIQYYNGEERAKGNILERFSAQQFPDLHSELNLSSLELGDSALYFCASSYGTGAYGYTFGSGTRLTVV.

This clone was seen more than once but under ten times. The CDR3 protein is CASSLETGREQFF. Here the CDR3 DNA reads TGTGCCAGCAGCTTAGAAACGGGTCGGGAGCAGTTCTTC. The chain couples TRBV11-1 to TRBJ2-1, with D uncertain. The CDR3 is 13 amino acids. V dropped 1 base and J dropped 10 bases, with 11 bases sitting between them. Looked up from germline, CDR1 is SGHAT and CDR2 is FQDESV (reference sequence).

This chain connects TRBV29-1 to TRBJ2-7, with 14 bases aligning to TRBD2. The CDR3 runs 15 residues. Germline V gives CDR1 SQVTM, CDR2 ANQGSEA. The ends lost 0 bases at V and 5 bases at J; junction bases unmatched: 3. This CDR3 is CSVEDTGLAGDEQYF. In DNA, the CDR3 is TGCAGCGTTGAAGATACGGGACTAGCGGGAGACGAGCAGTACTTC.

The chain carries TRBV9 and TRBJ1-2; TRBD1 might be the D (5 bases). The germline CDR1 and CDR2 sequences are SGDLS and YYNGEE. The CDR3 runs to 13 residues. With 3 bases removed from V and 1 base from J, the gap between germline ends came to 7 bases. The CDR3 here is CASSAGGNYGYTF. CDR3 nucleotide sequence: TGTGCCAGCAGCGCCGGGGGTAACTATGGCTACACCTTC.

This chain links TRBV28 with TRBJ2-2, with TRBD2 matching over 8 bases. J was trimmed by 3 bases and V by 6 bases; bases with no gene match: 12. The CDR3 totals 17 residues. CDR1 MDHEN and CDR2 SYDVKM come from the germline V gene. DNA for the CDR3: TGTGCCAGCAGGCCGTCCCCCGGGGGGGAGGACACCGGGGAGCTGTTTTTT. Its translation: CASRPSPGGEDTGELFF.

The chain recombines TRBV2 with TRBJ1-1; TRBD1 is a possible D gene (5 bases). The CDR3 has 14 residues. Trimming left V 4 bases short and J 0 bases short, with 9 bases between. Germline CDR1 and CDR2: SNHLY and FYNNEI. The CDR3 DNA sequence: TGTGCCAGCAGTGTTATGACAGTGAACACTGAAGCTTTCTTT. Residues: CASSVMTVNTEAFF.

The chain is built from TRBV10-2 and TRBJ2-1, with D possibly matching TRBD1 (6 bases). V lost 8 bases and J 4 bases, leaving 15 bases between the germline ends. CDR1 and CDR2 (germline): WSHSY, SAAADI. CDR3 length: 14 amino acids. The chain's CDR3 is CASHDKGHYNEQFF. Written as DNA, the CDR3 is TGCGCCAGCCACGACAAGGGACATTACAATGAGCAGTTCTTC.

The V and J genes are TRBV4-1 and TRBJ2-7, with D perhaps assigned TRBD1 or TRBD2 (5 bases each). Germline CDR1 is MGHRA and CDR2 is YSYEKL. Between the trimmed V and J ends, which lost 0 bases and 1 base, there was a span of 13 bases. The CDR3 extends over 16 amino acids. CDR3 coding DNA: TGCGCCAGCAGCCAAGATATCGGGACGGAGTCCTACGAGCAGTACTTC. Encoded protein: CASSQDIGTESYEQYF.

The CDR3 DNA sequence: TGTGCCAGTAGTATAGAAGCCTACACCACAACTAATGAAAAACTGTTTTTT. This translates into CASSIEAYTTTNEKLFF. The V gene is TRBV19, the J gene TRBJ1-4; D is uncertain. The CDR3 length is 17 residues. The germline CDR1 and CDR2 sequences are LNHDA and SQIVND (reference sequence). V was shortened by 0 bases and J by 0 bases, with 11 bases between the two germline ends.

This clone was recorded once. The V and J genes are TRBV6-5 and TRBJ1-3; D remains unclear. Trimming removed 3 bases from V and 2 bases from J, with 11 bases in between. Germline loops: CDR1 MNHEY, CDR2 SVGAGI. This CDR3 spans 15 amino acids. The CDR3 is CASSYGGFAGNTIYF. In DNA, the CDR3 is TGTGCCAGCAGTTATGGCGGCTTTGCTGGAAACACCATATATTTT.

This chain joins TRBV4-2 and TRBJ2-5; no reliable D call. This CDR3 is built from 14 residues. Germline-derived CDR1 and CDR2 are LGHNA and YNFKEQ. Trimming took off 0 bases at V and 5 bases at J, with 10 bases between the two ends. CDR3 in amino acids: CASSQDRSIETQYF. The CDR3 coding sequence is TGTGCCAGCAGCCAAGACAGGTCGATCGAGACCCAGTACTTC.

This chain links TRBV27 with TRBJ2-1, with 12 bases aligning to TRBD2. Germline CDR1 and CDR2: MNHEY and SMNVEV (reference sequence). Trimming at V came to 2 bases and at J to 5 bases, leaving 10 bases not matched to a gene. The CDR3 is 18 residues long. In DNA form, the CDR3 reads TGTGCCAGCAGTTTAGAACCCGTAACTAGCGGGAGGCACAATGAGCAGTTCTTC. Residues: CASSLEPVTSGRHNEQFF.

J is TRBJ2-5 and V is TRBV6-4; D may match TRBD1 or TRBD2 (6 bases each). This CDR3 contains 15 residues. V was pared by 3 bases and J by 5 bases, with 16 bases between. CDR1 and CDR2 (germline): MRHNA, SNTAGT. CDR3 coding DNA: TGTGCCAGCAGTGAAAGCCCTCGAGGGGGGGAGACCCAGTACTTC. Encoded protein: CASSESPRGGETQYF.

This clone occurred once. This rearrangement joins TRBV27 to TRBJ1-1; D uncertain. Trimming cost V 3 bases and J 2 bases, with 7 bases left between them. The CDR3 totals 13 residues. Germline loops: CDR1 MNHEY, CDR2 SMNVEV (reference sequence). The CDR3 region has the DNA TGTGCCAGCAGTTTCCTACCAAACACTGAAGCTTTCTTT. Its translation is CASSFLPNTEAFF.

This clone showed up just a few times. J is TRBJ2-1 and V is TRBV5-1; D gene uncertain. Germline lookup yields CDR1 SGHRS and CDR2 YFSETQ. The CDR3 covers 13 residues. Between the trimmed V and J ends, which lost 2 bases and 9 bases, there was a span of 12 bases. In nucleotides, the CDR3 is TGCGCCAGCAGCTTACCACCTTGGGGTGAGCAGTTCTTC. Protein product: CASSLPPWGEQFF. Drawing the rest from reference TRBV5-1 and TRBJ2-1, the complete variable domain is KAGVTQTPRYLIKTRGQQVTLSCSPISGHRSVSWYQQTPGQGLQFLFEYFSETQRNKGNFPGRFSGRQFSNSRSEMNVSTLELGDSALYLCASSLPPWGEQFFGPGTRLTVL.

The chain employs TRBV6-5 and TRBJ1-3, with D unresolved. Germline assignment: CDR1 MNHEY and CDR2 SVGAGI. V was pared by 5 bases and J by 0 bases, with 11 bases between. CDR3 length equals 15 residues. This CDR3 reads CASSLSWPSGNTIYF. CDR3 sequence (DNA): TGTGCCAGCAGTCTCTCGTGGCCCTCTGGAAACACCATATATTTT.

This chain uses TRBV2 with TRBJ2-2; a weak D match, TRBD2 (5 bases). Germline V lookup: CDR1 SNHLY, CDR2 FYNNEI. V was pared by 4 bases and J by 9 bases, with 15 bases between. This CDR3 spans 14 amino acids. This CDR3 reads CASSGGFGVRELFF. The CDR3 DNA sequence: TGTGCCAGCAGTGGTGGATTCGGGGTTCGGGAGCTGTTTTTT.

The chain employs TRBV9 and TRBJ2-5, with TRBD2 as a possible D gene (5 bases). Between the trimmed V and J ends, which lost 0 bases and 5 bases, there was a span of 20 bases. CDR1 is SGDLS and CDR2 is YYNGEE in the germline V gene. The CDR3 extends over 17 amino acids. The CDR3 nucleotides read TGTGCCAGCAGCGTAGACATAAATGGCAGGACGGGGGAGACCCAGTACTTC. It encodes CASSVDINGRTGETQYF.